This entry is about one T cell receptor (beta chain). This clone was counted between two and nine times. Its antigen is not yet known. No much larger clonotype is one base removed from it; base qualities were not supplied. The method was the immunoSEQ multiplex PCR assay. A mixture of 60 forward primers for TCR Vbeta segments and 13 reverse primers for TCR Jbeta segments was used in the multiplex PCR. A multiplex PCR assay on genomic DNA amplified the CDR3 region of rearranged TCR beta genes. The amplified TCR beta libraries were sequenced on the Illumina HiSeq System as 87-base-pair reads. From the authors' description of their analysis: In a later analysis, tens of millions of unique TCR beta chains were counted across the roughly 700 repertoires, and roughly 11 million of these chains were shared by at least two donors. To remove PCR and sequencing errors, raw reads were error-corrected and collapsed into unique sequences using a nearest-neighbor algorithm that merged closely related sequences. CDR3 sequences were aligned to IMGT reference sequences to assign V, D and J gene segments. For a sequence to be retained, a match of at least six nucleotides to both a V gene segment and a J gene segment was required. A rearrangement was called productive if the CDR3 had no stop codons and remained in frame with V and J, and every other rearrangement was called non-productive. CDR3 was defined by IMGT convention, running from the second conserved V-encoded cysteine to the conserved J-encoded phenylalanine. In an earlier analysis of 550 to 650 of the donors, sequences lacking an unambiguous match to a single V gene segment were excluded. An earlier analysis of 587 of the donors called V segments functional above 56.7% productive rearrangements and segregating when the between-donor standard deviation exceeded 5%. A statistical classification framework was built for diagnosing cytomegalovirus status from the catalog of TCR beta chain sequences. In a later analysis, TCR nucleotide sequences were compared against IMGT/GENE-DB human TR gene sequences so that V and J genes could be assigned. In a later analysis, CDR3 sequences and most-parsimonious VDJ recombination scenarios were assigned using the TCRdist pipeline. In a later analysis, each TCR beta chain was defined by its CDR3 amino acid sequence together with its V-gene family, and reads lacking a unique V-gene family were excluded. To address suspected cross-contamination and a sequencing artifact, a later analysis removed 450 to 700 highly shared, low-generation-probability nucleotide sequences. A later analysis calculated a clonal expansion index for each public chain from normalized within-repertoire ranks of inferred template counts. A later analysis computed generation probabilities with a VDJ recombination model fitted to out-of-frame rearrangements, and checked the results against IGoR. In a later analysis, TCR-TCR, TCR-HLA and TCR-CMV co-occurrence was scored with hypergeometric tests, and a repertoire-size bias correction was applied to TCR pairs. A later analysis estimated false discovery rates by permuting HLA or CMV assignments 20 times. In a later analysis, co-occurring TCRs were grouped using DBSCAN, and TCRdist sequence similarity was added for clustering within HLA-allele-positive subsets. Repertoires with fewer than 30,000 or more than 120,000 public chains were left out of co-occurrence clustering, as were about 5 repertoires with anomalous nucleotide sharing. TCRdb stores this immuneACCESS table with in-frame sequences only. Part of the clones is absent; in the studies checked, under half of the shortfall reflects unresolved V genes, and no reason is known for the rest. V and J calls and clone size are those listed in that table; D and trimming were worked out from the DNA. In this sample the table shows 60,000 to 75,000 clones, 60% to 80% of which occur a single time. In total, the top ten clones hold about 12% of the sample.

Clipping removes 6 bases from V and 1 base from J, with 5 as the unmatched junction base count. CDR1 and CDR2 were assigned from the germline V gene as MNHNS and SASEGT. The CDR3 contains 15 residues, cysteine and phenylalanine counted. Of the read, only the CDR3 DNA is kept; its 45 bases are in frame from base 1. The cohort consisted of approximately 670 healthy bone marrow donors. Cohort members were all nominally healthy when sampled, although unrecorded immune exposures were likely present. The donor was CMV seropositive and belonged to the group of more than 250 seropositive cohort members. Each donor provided a peripheral blood sample, and peripheral blood mononuclear cells were used for TCR beta sequencing. Genomic DNA extraction from the blood cell samples was performed with the Qiagen DNeasy Blood Extraction Kit. These data come from a study of cytomegalovirus exposure and HLA in healthy donors (dated by TCRdb to about 2017). Notes on the research overall: According to an earlier analysis of a few hundred of the donors, some 180 million T cells yielded over 90 million unique TCR beta sequences and roughly 280 Gb of sequence data. The T cell repertoires of several hundred subjects were profiled by immunosequencing and related to cytomegalovirus serostatus. Every discovery cohort repertoire had been produced on one sequencing platform. The genetic ancestry cluster associated with self-reported Caucasian donors included 80% to 90% of the 398 genotyped donors. Donor age, sex, ethnicity and CMV serostatus were collected together with the repertoire data. The study aimed to test whether signatures of past pathogen exposure could be identified by cataloging public T cell receptors. A separate validation cohort of 100 to 150 different subjects was used in addition to the 666-subject first cohort. The later analysis used no new phenotypic data to find candidate immune exposures, relying instead on TCR beta sequences and their occurrence across donors. A later genetic analysis took genome-wide SNP genotypes for 398 of the 666 donors and used that subset as a discovery cohort. About 310 gigabases of sequencing data and 70 million to 85 million unique TCR sequences were included in an early release covering several hundred HLA-typed donors. Class I and class II HLA loci were covered by the typing at four-digit resolution. Because of strong linkage in the cohort, 4 to 6 DR-DQ haplotypes were treated as single units for association and clustering. To predict cytomegalovirus infection status, the study combined high-throughput TCR immunosequencing, statistical association of individual TCRs with disease status, and machine learning. The number of typed donors differed by locus: 629-630 for A, B, C, DRB1 and DQB1; 500 to 550 for DQA1; approximately 610 for DPA1; and 450 to 480 for DPB1. To study patterns of TCR occurrence, a later analysis re-analyzed previously published TCR beta repertoires from around 700 donors and added high-resolution HLA genotyping. On average, over 200,000 unique TCR beta nucleotide sequences were sequenced per donor among several hundred genotyped donors of the cohort, with roughly 20% of those sequences being non-productive. An earlier analysis of approximately 500 of the donors applied high-throughput TCR beta sequencing to assess whether each TCR beta V gene segment acted as functional or pseudogenic. Findings and caveats that apply to the study as a whole: It was suggested by the authors that the approach could potentially be generalized to other disease states and immunological phenotypes. While some public TCRs were present in many individuals, most TCR sequences turned up only very rarely across donors. Compared with the approximately 670-donor mean, donors in an Asian-associated ancestry cluster had fewer N-insertions in productive TCRs, according to a later genetic analysis. Because counts were too low, seventeen rarely observed V segments, including chromosome 9 orphons, were excluded from the earlier analysis of under 650 of the donors. A cluster of highly shared sequence variants was judged likely to be a technical artifact of the sequencing pipeline. In a later analysis, HLA-associated TCR beta chains showed more clonal expansion and lower generation probabilities than non-associated chains that were equally common. Most CMV-associated TCR beta chains appeared to be HLA-restricted in a later analysis, and the HLA associations seemed to be driven largely by CMV exposure. In both the original and validation cohorts, the classifier was reported to diagnose cytomegalovirus status with high specificity and sensitivity. When HLA alleles, especially DR and DQ, strongly co-occurred, TCR associations were difficult to assign to individual alleles. Correlated functional status among segregating V segments might reflect linkage disequilibrium, but an unknown experimental factor could not be ruled out. In this cohort, only TCR beta chains were sequenced, and detectable features were limited by the absence of alpha or paired-chain data. The 87-base-pair reads could not distinguish some IMGT-functional V segments, including TRBV6-2 and TRBV6-3, so those segments were excluded. An earlier analysis of approximately 530 of the donors showed that most TCR beta V segments appeared in productive rearrangements either about 87% or about 30% of the time, which broadly matched IMGT annotations. In a later genetic analysis, a missense DCLRE1C variant was associated with V-gene and J-gene trimming of TCR beta chains, and the association was replicated in an independent cohort. Because HLA typing was unavailable for some donors at each locus, only the typed subset was used in association tests. According to a later analysis, parvovirus B19, influenza, CMV and Epstein-Barr virus appeared linked to several top co-occurrence clusters. A further reported finding was that TCR beta sequences accurately predicted the HLA-A and HLA-B alleles for most subjects in the first cohort. According to a later analysis, TCR association rates differed among HLA loci, with DRB1 alleles showing the most associated TCRs and HLA-C alleles showing the fewest. Roughly uniform sequencing depth across donors was assumed in presence/absence analyses, although this assumption may not hold. A few of the identified cytomegalovirus-associated TCR beta chains were confirmed in vitro to be specific for cytomegalovirus antigens. The only immune exposure information available for the cohort was CMV serostatus. The study gave a list of roughly 150 TCR beta chains associated with cytomegalovirus. In a later analysis, about 17,000 TCR beta sequences were associated with specific HLA alleles at a false discovery rate of 0.05.

The sequence was collected from a woman aged 35 to 49 in good health and CMV-seropositive. The sequencing input was PBMCs. The sequence joins TRBV6-1 to TRBJ2-3, and 9 bases in between align with TRBD1. The CDR3 sequence is CASRQQGAGTDTQYF. The sequence in DNA is TGTGCCAGCAGGCAACAGGGGGCTGGCACAGATACGCAGTATTTT.